Following are 5 T cell receptor beta chains from one sample sequenced in a study of blood T cell repertoires in COVID-19. The data were produced by immunoSEQ multiplex PCR, yet TCRdb's version contains in-frame clones alone and is incomplete. In the table there are a few hundred thousand clones, approximately 80% of which are singletons. The specimen was peripheral blood. All receptors come from a man at least 80 years old with acute or convalescent COVID-19.

This chain uses TRBV18 with TRBJ1-5; 7 nucleotides agree with TRBD1. CDR3 size: 15 residues. CDR1 KGHSH and CDR2 LQKENI come from the germline V gene. Losses at the gene ends were 3 bases for V and 6 bases for J; bases not matched to a gene: 8. The DNA for the CDR3 is TGTGCCAGCTCACCCTCCAGGGGGGAAACTCAGCCCCAGCATTTT. This sequence encodes CASSPSRGETQPQHF.

This chain links TRBV19 with TRBJ1-5; TRBD1 agrees at 7 bases. Germline assignment: CDR1 LNHDA and CDR2 SQIVND (reference sequence). The CDR3 covers 17 residues. V shed 5 bases, J shed 7 bases, and the junction held 17 bases outside the gene matches. The CDR3 spells CASSSDHYRGKGQPQHF. The CDR3 nucleotides are TGTGCCAGTAGTTCCGATCATTACAGGGGAAAGGGACAGCCCCAGCATTTT.

On this clone itself: Other DNA sequences in this specimen translate into the identical CDR3. The gene calls are TRBV19 and TRBJ2-7, with 9 bases matching TRBD1. After removal of 5 bases from V and 4 bases from J, the junction contained 3 bases not matched to a gene. CDR1 and CDR2 from the germline V gene are LNHDA and SQIVND (reference sequence). The CDR3 length is 13 residues. In nucleotides, the CDR3 is TGTGCCAGTAGTTCCGACAGGGGGTACGAGCAGTACTTC. Its protein is CASSSDRGYEQYF.

The V gene is TRBV2, the J gene TRBJ1-5; tentatively, D is TRBD1 (6 bases). The CDR3 has 15 amino acids. Germline-derived CDR1 and CDR2 are SNHLY and FYNNEI. Trimming removed 5 bases at V and 7 bases at J, with 18 bases between. For the CDR3, the DNA is TGTGCCAGCAGTCCCCACAGGGATCGTTTACAGCCCCAGCATTTT. It codes for CASSPHRDRLQPQHF.

The chain employs TRBV6-6 and TRBJ2-5; 9 bases map to TRBD1. CDR3 size: 14 residues. Losses at the gene ends were 6 bases for V and 2 bases for J; bases not matched to a gene: 4. Germline-derived CDR1 and CDR2 are MNHNY and SVGAGI (reference sequence). The chain's CDR3 is CASRQGADQETQYF. As DNA, the CDR3 is TGTGCCAGCAGACAGGGGGCCGATCAAGAGACCCAGTACTTC.